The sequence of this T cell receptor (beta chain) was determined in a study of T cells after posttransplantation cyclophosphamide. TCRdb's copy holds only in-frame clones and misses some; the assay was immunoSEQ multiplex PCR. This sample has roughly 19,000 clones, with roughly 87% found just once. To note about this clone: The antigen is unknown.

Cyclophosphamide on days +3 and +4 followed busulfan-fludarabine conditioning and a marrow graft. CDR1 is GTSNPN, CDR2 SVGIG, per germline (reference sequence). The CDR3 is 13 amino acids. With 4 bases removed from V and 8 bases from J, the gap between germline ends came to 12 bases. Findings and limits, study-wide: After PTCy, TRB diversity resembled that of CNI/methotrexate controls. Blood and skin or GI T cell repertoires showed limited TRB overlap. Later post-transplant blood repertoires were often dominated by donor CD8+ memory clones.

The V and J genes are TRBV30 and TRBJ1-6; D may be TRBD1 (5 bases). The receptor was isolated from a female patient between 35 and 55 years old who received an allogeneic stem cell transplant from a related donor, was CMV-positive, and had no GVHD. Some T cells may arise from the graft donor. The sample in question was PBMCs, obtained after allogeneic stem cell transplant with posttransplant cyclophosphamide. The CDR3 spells CAWNPWGDSPLHF. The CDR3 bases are TGTGCCTGGAATCCATGGGGGGATTCACCCCTCCACTTT. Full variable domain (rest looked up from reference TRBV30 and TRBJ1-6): SQTIHQWPATLVQPVGSPLSLECTVEGTSNPNLYWYRQAAGRGLQLLFYSVGIGQISSEVPQNLSASRPQDRQFILSSKKLLLSDSGFYLCAWNPWGDSPLHFGNGTRLTVT.